In this sample, the clone carrying this T cell receptor beta chain turned up once. As yet, its antigen is unknown. V shed 2 bases and J shed 5 bases, with 8 bases lying between them. The CDR3 length is 13 residues. CDR1 and CDR2 (germline): MNHEY, SMNVEV (reference sequence). Incorporated into the TCR beta cDNA libraries were unique molecular identifiers, which served to reduce PCR and sequencing biases. TCRdb redid the calling of the PCR reads with MiXCR, one entry per CDR3 protein. The sample contains about 460,000 distinct CDR3 sequences, roughly 46% of which appear only once. This entry belongs to a study of post-analysis software for immune sequencing data. Whole-study results and caveats: Roughly five TRBV segments, including TRBV5-6, TRBV5-1 and TRBV20-1, were more frequent in patients than controls.

The sequence was collected from a girl aged 10 to 17 with multiple sclerosis. The chain is built from TRBV27 and TRBJ2-3, with D hard to call. Material: blood. The CDR3 sequence is CASSLGKKDTQYF. In DNA, the CDR3 is TGTGCCAGCAGTTTAGGGAAGAAAGATACGCAGTATTTT.